The rows below give T cell receptor beta chains drawn from one sample of a study of cytomegalovirus exposure and HLA in healthy donors. Assay used: immunoSEQ multiplex PCR; TCRdb lists only in-frame clones, some missing. The data contain approximately 170,000 clones, about four fifths of them singletons. The sequenced sample was PBMCs. These receptors originate from a male donor in good health and CMV-seropositive. Both conserved end residues are trimmed from each CDR3. The order of the fields is V gene, D gene, CDR3 protein. The D gene is left open where the match is weak.

v_gene: TRBV9
d_gene: -
CDR3aa: ASSPGAQETQY

v_gene: TRBV6-1
d_gene: -
CDR3aa: ASSELSGGEDTQY

v_gene: TRBV5-5
d_gene: -
CDR3aa: ASSLAPGYRSQPQH

v_gene: TRBV7-2
d_gene: -
CDR3aa: ASTYQEVYGYT

v_gene: TRBV10-2
d_gene: -
CDR3aa: ASSESGGDTEAF

v_gene: TRBV5-1
d_gene: TRBD1
CDR3aa: ASSLGTGPRGAF

v_gene: TRBV9
d_gene: TRBD2
CDR3aa: ASSPSGDSGVIQQF

v_gene: TRBV5-4
d_gene: TRBD2
CDR3aa: ASSSSTSDYEQY

v_gene: TRBV5-6
d_gene: TRBD1
CDR3aa: ASSDGTAQETQY

v_gene: TRBV9
d_gene: TRBD1
CDR3aa: ASSVGGQGTNEKLF

v_gene: TRBV7-9
d_gene: -
CDR3aa: ASSLYGELF

v_gene: TRBV2
d_gene: -
CDR3aa: ASSDGEPTT

v_gene: TRBV9
d_gene: TRBD1
CDR3aa: ASSDDRGLSGNTIY

v_gene: TRBV9
d_gene: TRBD2
CDR3aa: ASSASGGALGEQF

v_gene: TRBV6-5
d_gene: -
CDR3aa: ASNQGRVPRDTQY

v_gene: TRBV18
d_gene: -
CDR3aa: ASSPPMYEFTEAF

v_gene: TRBV7-6
d_gene: TRBD1
CDR3aa: ASSFRQGGGYT

v_gene: TRBV27
d_gene: -
CDR3aa: ASSLDTFDEQF

v_gene: TRBV6-5
d_gene: -
CDR3aa: ASSYPGLLNTGELF

v_gene: TRBV18
d_gene: -
CDR3aa: ASSPNVGETGELF

v_gene: TRBV27
d_gene: -
CDR3aa: ASSWRAGANVLT

v_gene: TRBV2
d_gene: -
CDR3aa: ASSEGLVAEQY

v_gene: TRBV19
d_gene: -
CDR3aa: ASSLQSSNQPQH

v_gene: TRBV7-8
d_gene: TRBD2
CDR3aa: ASSPSGGGTYEQY

v_gene: TRBV11-1
d_gene: -
CDR3aa: ASSLGGGDTEAF

v_gene: TRBV13
d_gene: -
CDR3aa: ASGVEGAYEQY

v_gene: TRBV7-9
d_gene: -
CDR3aa: ASSSRGSYEQY

v_gene: TRBV4-2
d_gene: TRBD1
CDR3aa: ASSQGTGKETQY

v_gene: TRBV5-1
d_gene: TRBD1
CDR3aa: ASSFGKTGDTDTQY

v_gene: TRBV25-1
d_gene: TRBD1
CDR3aa: ASSEPDRDYGYT

v_gene: TRBV6-5
d_gene: TRBD2
CDR3aa: ASSPTAGGPSEQF

v_gene: TRBV5-5
d_gene: -
CDR3aa: ASSLSEAPYEQY

v_gene: TRBV4-1
d_gene: -
CDR3aa: ASSQHSNSNQPQH

v_gene: TRBV7-2
d_gene: -
CDR3aa: ASSLRVEGGPGGELF

v_gene: TRBV4-1
d_gene: -
CDR3aa: ASSPQGRGFVETQY

v_gene: TRBV6-5
d_gene: -
CDR3aa: ASSDVDSYGYT

v_gene: TRBV5-6
d_gene: TRBD1
CDR3aa: ASSSLDRGDTQY

v_gene: TRBV2
d_gene: -
CDR3aa: GEGNYGYT

v_gene: TRBV6-5
d_gene: TRBD1
CDR3aa: ASSSDRGARQPQH

v_gene: TRBV6-5
d_gene: TRBD1
CDR3aa: ASSYEGAGYNEQF

v_gene: TRBV7-9
d_gene: TRBD1
CDR3aa: ASSETGDQPQH